The rows below give T cell receptor beta chains drawn from one sample of a study of cytomegalovirus exposure and HLA in healthy donors. Produced via immunoSEQ multiplex PCR; TCRdb's table is partial and in-frame only. The data show under 150,000 clones, roughly two thirds seen once. The specimen was PBMCs. The receptors were gathered from a young man in good health and CMV-seropositive. The CDR3 runs from the conserved cysteine through the conserved F or W. The order of the fields is J gene, D gene, clone size, V gene, CDR3 DNA, CDR3 protein. D genes are given only for firm matches. Part of the rows lack a size; the others show once, few, many or a class for expanded clones.

TRBJ1-4 | TRBD1 | NA | TRBV6-5 | TGTGCCAGCAGCCGACAGGGGACTAATGAAAAACTGTTTTTT | CASSRQGTNEKLFF
TRBJ2-3 | NA | NA | TRBV2 | TGTGCCAGCAGTGAAATTCCGGACACTACGGGCGCGTATTTT | CASSEIPDTTGAYF
TRBJ2-3 | NA | few | TRBV5-4 | TGTGCCAGCAGCCCCCAGAACCTTCTCAGCACAGATACGCAGTATTTT | CASSPQNLLSTDTQYF
TRBJ2-1 | TRBD2 | NA | TRBV5-6 | TGTGCCAGCATAGCGGCGGGGGGCTCCTACAATGAGCAGTTCTTC | CASIAAGGSYNEQFF
TRBJ2-7 | TRBD1 | few | TRBV10-3 | TGTGCCATCAGTCTCTCCCCCAGACAGGGGGAAGCCTACGAGCAGTACTTC | CAISLSPRQGEAYEQYF
TRBJ2-7 | NA | NA | TRBV11-3 | TGTGCCAGCAGCTTAGCGGAGGAGGGCTACGAGCAGTACTTC | CASSLAEEGYEQYF
TRBJ2-3 | TRBD2 | NA | TRBV9 | TGTGCCAGCAGCATCTTAGCGGGAAGGGTTGGAGATACGCAGTATTTT | CASSILAGRVGDTQYF
TRBJ2-1 | TRBD2 | few | TRBV6-1 | TGTGCCAGCGGGAAGAAATGGGGGGGAAATGAGCAGTTCTTC | CASGKKWGGNEQFF
TRBJ2-3 | NA | NA | TRBV29-1 | TGCAGCGCCAAACCTTACAGGGCCCACACAGATACGCAGTATTTT | CSAKPYRAHTDTQYF
TRBJ2-7 | TRBD1 | NA | TRBV27 | TGTGCCAGCAAAGAGGACAGGGGATACGAGCAGTACTTC | CASKEDRGYEQYF
TRBJ2-5 | NA | few | TRBV4-1 | TGCGCCAGCAGCCGGATTGACAGGATGCAAGAGACCCAGTACTTC | CASSRIDRMQETQYF
TRBJ2-3 | NA | few | TRBV29-1 | TGCAGCGTTAACCAGGGAGGAGATACGCAGTATTTT | CSVNQGGDTQYF
TRBJ1-5 | NA | NA | TRBV19 | TGTGCCAGCACGGACTTATTTAGCAATCAGCCCCAGCATTTT | CASTDLFSNQPQHF